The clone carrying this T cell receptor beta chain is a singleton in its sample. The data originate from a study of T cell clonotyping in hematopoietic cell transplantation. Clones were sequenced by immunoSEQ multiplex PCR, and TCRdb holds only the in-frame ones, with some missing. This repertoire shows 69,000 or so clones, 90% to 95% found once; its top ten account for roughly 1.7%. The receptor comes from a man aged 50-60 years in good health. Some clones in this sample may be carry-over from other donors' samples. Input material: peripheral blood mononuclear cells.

CDR3 sequence reads: CASSLRRGLAGTTDEQFF. The CDR3, as DNA: TGTGCCAGCAGTCTAAGACGTGGACTAGCGGGTACTACGGATGAGCAGTTCTTC. V and J are TRBV14 and TRBJ2-1; TRBD2 matches 11 bases. The length of the CDR3 is 18 residues. Germline V CDR1 and CDR2: SGHDN, FVKESK. J lost 8 bases, V lost 6 bases, and 18 bases had no gene match.